Shown below are 6 T cell receptor beta chains from a single sample sequenced in a study of control samples from healthy donors and cancer patients. TCRdb's table, derived via immunoSEQ multiplex PCR, lists solely in-frame clones and lacks some. The sample shows approximately 150,000 clones, 75% to 95% of them seen only once. Sequencing was carried out using blood. These receptors were collected from a man between 18 and 29 years old in good health.

This clone appeared a single time. The chain links TRBV28 to TRBJ2-1; D is uncertain. V was shortened by 6 bases and J by 4 bases, with 16 bases between the two germline ends. Germline assignment: CDR1 MDHEN and CDR2 SYDVKM. CDR3 length equals 15 residues. CDR3 residues: CASSHPQASYNEQFF. CDR3 sequence (DNA): TGTGCCAGCAGCCACCCCCAGGCATCGTACAATGAGCAGTTCTTC. The whole variable domain, filled in from reference TRBV28 and TRBJ2-1, reads DVKVTQSSRYLVKRTGEKVFLECVQDMDHENMFWYRQDPGLGLRLIYFSYDVKMKEKGDIPEGYSVSREKKERFSLILESASTNQTSMYLCASSHPQASYNEQFFGPGTRLTVL.

The rearrangement uses TRBV15 and TRBJ2-7; D tentatively fits TRBD1 or TRBD2 (5 bases each). V shed 7 bases and J shed 6 bases, with 16 bases lying between them. Germline assignment: CDR1 LNHNV and CDR2 YYDKDF (reference sequence). The CDR3 loop spans 13 amino acids. Written as DNA, the CDR3 is TGTGCCACCAAGGTTTCAGGGAGAGCCGAGCAGTACTTC. It is translated as CATKVSGRAEQYF.

The rearrangement uses TRBV3-1 (or the pseudogene TRBV3-2) and TRBJ1-1; a possible D gene is TRBD1 (5 bases). Germline V gene sequence: CDR1 LGHDT, CDR2 YNNKEL (reference sequence). CDR3 length: 15 amino acids. Trimming stripped 6 bases from V and 0 bases from J, with 14 bases between. DNA of the CDR3: TGTGCCAGCAGTTTTGGGACGGGCTTGAACACTGAAGCTTTCTTT. Translated, it gives CASSFGTGLNTEAFF.

The CDR3 DNA reads TGTGCCAGCAGTTACTCGACGGCAGGGAGTGGAAACACCATATATTTT. It yields the protein CASSYSTAGSGNTIYF. This chain joins TRBV6-5 and TRBJ1-3, with D perhaps TRBD1 (5 bases). From germline, CDR1 is MNHEY and CDR2 SVGAGI. The CDR3 has 16 residues. V lost 0 bases and J 3 bases, leaving 12 bases between the germline ends.

This chain connects TRBV29-1 to TRBJ2-2; 9 bases match TRBD1. CDR1 is SQVTM, CDR2 ANQGSEA, per germline. The CDR3 loop spans 13 amino acids. V lost 6 bases and J lost 4; bases outside the gene matches: 3. The CDR3 DNA reads as TGCAGCGTAGGACAGGGGACCACCGGGGAGCTGTTTTTT. It yields the protein CSVGQGTTGELFF.

This chain's CDR3 is CASSQNRDRGPTGELFF. The DNA for the CDR3 is TGCGCCAGCAGCCAGAACCGGGACAGGGGCCCTACCGGGGAGCTGTTTTTT. J is TRBJ2-2 and V is TRBV4-1, with TRBD1 matching over 10 bases. This CDR3 has 17 residues. The trim removed 3 bases at V and 5 bases at J, leaving 9 bases unmatched. From germline, CDR1 is MGHRA and CDR2 YSYEKL.